This T cell receptor beta chain derives from a study of cytomegalovirus exposure and HLA in healthy donors. The wider study: The 120 or so validation repertoires and the approximately 670 first-cohort repertoires shared a platform, a later analysis reported. Study-wide findings and caveats: Diagnosis of cytomegalovirus status made by the classifier reportedly showed high specificity and sensitivity. The investigators catalogued 150 to 200 TCR beta chains as cytomegalovirus-associated.

A note on this clone: The antigen remains undetermined.

CDR3 length: 13 amino acids. V gave up 1 base and J gave up 8 bases, with 11 bases separating them. Germline V gene lookup returns CDR1 SGHDN and CDR2 FVKESK. Some clones are missing from TCRdb's copy, which holds only in-frame ones; the method was immunoSEQ multiplex PCR. The repertoire holds 100,000 to 150,000 clones, with 75% to 90% as singletons. The origin of this receptor is a woman aged 18-29 years in good health and CMV-seronegative. The V call is TRBV14, the J call TRBJ1-2, with D tentatively TRBD1 (5 bases). Sequenced sample: PBMCs. The CDR3 here is CASSQGWGRGYTF. The CDR3 bases are TGTGCCAGCAGCCAAGGATGGGGCCGGGGCTACACCTTC.